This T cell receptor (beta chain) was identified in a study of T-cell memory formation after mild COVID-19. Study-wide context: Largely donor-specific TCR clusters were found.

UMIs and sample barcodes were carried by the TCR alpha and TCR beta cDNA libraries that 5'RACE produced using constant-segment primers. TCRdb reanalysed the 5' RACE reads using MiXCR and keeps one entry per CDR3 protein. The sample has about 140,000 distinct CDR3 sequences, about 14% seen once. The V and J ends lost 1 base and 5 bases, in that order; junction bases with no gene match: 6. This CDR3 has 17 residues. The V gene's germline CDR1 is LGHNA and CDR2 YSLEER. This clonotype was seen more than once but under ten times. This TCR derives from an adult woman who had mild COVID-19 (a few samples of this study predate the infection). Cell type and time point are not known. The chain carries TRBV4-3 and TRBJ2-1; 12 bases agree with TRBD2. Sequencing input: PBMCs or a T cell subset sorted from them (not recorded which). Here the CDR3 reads CASSQAASGRANNEQFF. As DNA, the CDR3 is TGCGCCAGCAGCCAAGCTGCTAGCGGGAGGGCCAACAATGAGCAGTTCTTC.